This T cell receptor (beta chain) was sequenced in a study of blood T cells in healthy people across ages. Together with a sample-barcoded 5' primer, a J-beta primer mix was included in a second PCR lasting about 6 to 11 cycles. TCRdb processed the 5' RACE reads anew with MiXCR; each CDR3 protein has one entry. The repertoire holds some 550,000 distinct CDR3 sequences, 47% seen once, with roughly 25% in the top ten. The CDR3 is made up of 13 amino acids. The germline V and J ends were trimmed by 7 bases and 0 bases, with 6 bases remaining between them. Germline assignment: CDR1 SGHTA and CDR2 FQGTGA.

Sequencing input: blood. The chain employs TRBV7-3 and TRBJ2-2; D not resolved. This sequence originates from a man older than 75 in good health. The CDR3, as DNA: TGTGCCAGCACCCCATCGAACACCGGGGAGCTGTTTTTT. Protein product: CASTPSNTGELFF. Variable domain in full (rest from reference TRBV7-3 and TRBJ2-2): GAGVSQTPSNKVTEKGKYVELRCDPISGHTALYWYRQSLGQGPEFLIYFQGTGAADDSGLPNDRFFAVRPEGSVSTLKIQRTERGDSAVYLCASTPSNTGELFFGEGSRLTVL.